Listed here are 23 T cell receptor beta chains from one sample, sequenced in a study of molecular identifiers for immune sequencing clone quantification. TCRdb itself ran the PCR reads through MiXCR, one entry per CDR3 protein. This repertoire shows approximately 550,000 distinct CDR3 sequences, less than 30% found once; its top ten account for around 0.79%. Material: naive CD8+ T cells from blood, with Jurkat cell RNA spiked in. Subset given: FACS-sorted CD8+CD4-CCR7+CD45RA+ naive T cells. The origin of the receptors is a human donor in good health. Some libraries in this study had Jurkat cell RNA spiked in.

To note about this clonotype: A clone one base away is much larger, so this may be a read error. The chain combines TRBV5-1 with TRBJ1-1, with 7 bases lining up with TRBD1. V lost 1 base, J lost 3 bases, and 3 bases stayed unmatched. Germline CDR1 is SGHRS and CDR2 is YFSETQ. The CDR3 has 14 residues. The CDR3 spells CASSLRGQHTEAFF. DNA for the CDR3: TGCGCCAGCAGCTTGAGGGGACAGCACACTGAAGCTTTCTTT.

This clonotype has ten or more counts. CDR3 region: CAWSDSGIYNEQFF. The CDR3 nucleotides are TGTGCCTGGAGTGACAGCGGGATCTACAATGAGCAGTTCTTC. The V and J genes are TRBV30 and TRBJ2-1; 7 nucleotides agree with TRBD2. The V and J ends lost 1 base and 3 bases, in that order; junction bases with no gene match: 3. CDR1 is GTSNPN, CDR2 SVGIG, per germline (reference sequence). CDR3 length: 14 residues.

V gene TRBV24-1 combines with J gene TRBJ1-1; 9 nucleotides agree with TRBD1. Germline-derived CDR1 and CDR2 are KGHDR and SFDVKD. This CDR3 has 15 residues. The V and J ends lost 2 bases and 7 bases, in that order; junction bases with no gene match: 7. CDR3 residues: CATSDSSGQGGEAFF. The CDR3, as DNA: TGTGCCACCAGTGATTCTTCGGGACAGGGAGGTGAAGCTTTCTTT.

This clonotype was seen a few times. The chain recombines TRBV9 with TRBJ2-5, with 11 bases aligning to TRBD2. From germline, CDR1 is SGDLS and CDR2 YYNGEE. V lost 3 bases and J lost 5; bases outside the gene matches: 12. The CDR3 runs 17 residues. In nucleotides, the CDR3 is TGTGCCAGCAGCGCCCCGACTAGCGGGATCCTCAGGGAGACCCAGTACTTC. Translating gives CASSAPTSGILRETQYF.

This clonotype was seen only a few times. The genes are TRBV3-1 and TRBJ2-7; D perhaps matches TRBD1 (6 bases). Trimming cost V 2 bases and J 5 bases, with 10 bases left between them. Germline loops: CDR1 LGHDT, CDR2 YNNKEL (reference sequence). This CDR3 contains 13 residues. For the CDR3, the DNA is TGTGCCAGCAGCCAACAGGGGCCCAACGAGCAGTACTTC. This encodes CASSQQGPNEQYF.

The rearrangement joins TRBV24-1 to TRBJ1-5, with 7 bases fitting TRBD1. This CDR3 comprises 14 residues. The germline CDR1 and CDR2 sequences are KGHDR and SFDVKD. Trimming at V came to 4 bases and at J to 7 bases, leaving 6 bases not matched to a gene. CDR3 coding DNA: TGTGCCACCAGTGACCAGGGGGGGTACCAGCCCCAGCATTTT. Its protein product is CATSDQGGYQPQHF.

Of note for this clonotype: Being one base from a much bigger clone, this may be a read error. The rearrangement joins TRBV29-1 to TRBJ1-1, with 7 bases fitting TRBD1. Per germline, CDR1 SQVTM and CDR2 ANQGSEA. The length of the CDR3 is 13 residues. The CDR3 DNA follows: TGCAGCACCCTCCAGGGGGGAGACACTGAAGCTTCCTTT. This codes for CSTLQGGDTEASF.

V is TRBV27 and J is TRBJ1-5; D ambiguous. The germline gives CDR1 MNHEY, CDR2 SMNVEV (reference sequence). The CDR3 is 14 amino acids. With 6 bases removed from V and 2 bases from J, the gap between germline ends came to 11 bases. In DNA form, the CDR3 reads TGTGCCAGCAGGCGAGCTGAACGCAATCAGCCCCAGCATTTT. This encodes CASRRAERNQPQHF.

The chain uses TRBV19 and TRBJ2-1; D perhaps matches TRBD2 (5 bases). V lost 9 bases, J lost 5 bases, and 11 bases lay in between. The CDR3 has 12 residues. Per germline, CDR1 LNHDA and CDR2 SQIVND (reference sequence). CDR3 loop: CASQHGDNEQFF. The CDR3 coding sequence is TGTGCCAGCCAACACGGGGACAATGAGCAGTTCTTC.

The J gene is TRBJ2-7, the V gene TRBV3-1; no firm D call. The germline gives CDR1 LGHDT, CDR2 YNNKEL (reference sequence). Trimming removed 4 bases at V and 4 bases at J, with 11 bases between. This CDR3 spans 13 amino acids. The CDR3 DNA is TGTGCCAGCAGCCCTTTCATGCGATACGAGCAGTACTTC. Amino acid sequence: CASSPFMRYEQYF.

This rearrangement joins TRBV7-3 to TRBJ2-6; the D is unclear. The CDR3 consists of 15 residues. Per germline, CDR1 SGHTA and CDR2 FQGTGA. Trimming removed 6 bases at V and 0 bases at J, with 9 bases between. CDR3 sequence: CASRLNPSGANVLTF. CDR3 nucleotides: TGTGCCAGCAGACTTAACCCCTCTGGGGCCAACGTCCTGACTTTC.

J is TRBJ1-4 and V is TRBV11-2, with D unresolved. Trimming removed 0 bases from V and 6 bases from J, with 8 bases in between. In germline, CDR1 is SGHAT, CDR2 FQNNGV. The CDR3 extends over 14 amino acids. CDR3 bases: TGTGCCAGCAGCTTAGAGGTTGTTGATGAAAAACTGTTTTTT. The encoded protein is CASSLEVVDEKLFF.

As for this clonotype: A much larger clone differs by one base, so this may be a read error. The chain links TRBV10-3 to TRBJ2-5, with TRBD2 matching over 8 bases. CDR1 is ENHRY and CDR2 is SYGVKD in the germline V gene. The CDR3 loop spans 17 amino acids. The CDR3 DNA reads as TGTGCCATCAGTGACCCTACTAGCGGTCTAACCCAAGAGACCCGGTACTTC. It is translated as CAISDPTSGLTQETRYF.

This clonotype was observed at least ten times. The chain is built from TRBV12-3 or TRBV12-4 and TRBJ1-1, with D unresolved. The V and J ends lost 5 bases and 7 bases respectively, with 17 bases between them. This CDR3 region has 14 residues. CDR3 bases: TGTGCCAGCAGTCTCGGGCGGGTTATAGATGAAGCTTTCTTT. Encoded protein: CASSLGRVIDEAFF.

This clonotype was seen at least ten times. V usage is TRBV27 and J usage is TRBJ1-5; D ambiguous. Between the trimmed V and J ends, which lost 5 bases and 4 bases, there was a span of 12 bases. CDR1 MNHEY and CDR2 SMNVEV come from the germline V gene (reference sequence). The CDR3 has 14 residues. DNA of the CDR3: TGTGCCAGCAGTAGCCGGGGTCTAAATCAGCCCCAGCATTTT. It specifies CASSSRGLNQPQHF.

This clonotype turned up a few times. The CDR3 spells CASSESGDTDEQYF. CDR3 bases: TGCGCCAGCAGTGAGTCAGGGGACACCGACGAGCAGTACTTC. V and J are TRBV10-1 and TRBJ2-7; weak D call: TRBD1 (6 bases). Trimming removed 0 bases from V and 5 bases from J, with 11 bases in between. In germline, CDR1 is WNHNN, CDR2 SYGVQD (reference sequence). This CDR3 comprises 14 residues.

With respect to this clonotype: Since a much larger clone is just one base distant, this may be a read error. The chain combines TRBV29-1 with TRBJ2-5; 8 positions match TRBD1. This CDR3 spans 13 amino acids. Germline V lookup: CDR1 SQVTM, CDR2 ANQGSEA. The CDR3 sequence: CCAWTGHQETQYF. CDR3 sequence (DNA): TGCTGCGCCTGGACAGGGCATCAAGAGACCCAGTACTTC.

As to this clonotype: With a much larger clone just one base away, this may be a read error. The V gene is TRBV6-5, the J gene TRBJ2-7; perhaps TRBD2 as D (5 bases). V shed 3 bases and J shed 6 bases, with 12 bases lying between them. CDR3 length: 13 amino acids. Germline lookup yields CDR1 MNHEY and CDR2 SVGAGI. The CDR3 DNA sequence: TGTGCCAGCAGTTATAAGTGGGCGGGCGAGCAGTACTTC. Its protein is CASSYKWAGEQYF.

This clonotype came up once. A single base separates this from a much larger clone, so it may be a read error. The chain has TRBV5-4 and TRBJ1-2, with D uncertain. The CDR3 runs 12 residues. Germline V gene lookup returns CDR1 SGHNT and CDR2 YYREEE (reference sequence). The CDR3 sequence is CASSSFDYSYTF. Here the CDR3 DNA reads TGTGCCAGCAGCTCGTTCGACTATAGCTACACCTTC.

In its sample, this clonotype was seen many times. One end of the junction does not line up with germline, which may come from a read error. The chain has TRBV27 and TRBJ2-5; D gene unclear. The germline gives CDR1 MNHEY, CDR2 SMNVEV (reference sequence). The length of the CDR3 is 13 residues. CDR3 amino acids: CASSLLGSETQYF. As DNA, the CDR3 is TGTGCCAGCAGCTTATTAGGTTCCGAGACCCAGTACTTC.

With regard to this clonotype: A read error is possible here, since a much larger clone lies one base away. The chain has TRBV2 and TRBJ1-5; D remains ambiguous. The CDR3 sequence is 14 residues long. Germline V gene data show CDR1 as SNHLY and CDR2 as FYNNEI. The CDR3 DNA sequence: TGTGCCAGCCGTGAATGGGGAGATAATCAGCCCCAGCATTTT. It specifies CASREWGDNQPQHF.

This chain connects TRBV19 to TRBJ2-1, with TRBD1 identical over 8 bases. Trimming took 5 bases from V and 8 from J; bases not matched to a gene: 8. Germline V gives CDR1 LNHDA, CDR2 SQIVND (reference sequence). CDR3 length equals 14 residues. Written as DNA, the CDR3 is TGTGCCAGTAGTCCCTGGACAGGGCCGGATGAGCAGTTCTTC. Its translation is CASSPWTGPDEQFF.

Comments on this clonotype: The germline gene is not matched at one end of the junction; a read error may be the cause. The CDR3 sequence is CAGSQDRGLASEQYF. CDR3 nucleotides: TGCGCCGGCAGCCAAGATAGGGGGCTGGCGAGTGAGCAGTACTTC. This sequence joins TRBV4-3 and TRBJ2-7; 7 nucleotides line up with TRBD1. Per germline, CDR1 LGHNA and CDR2 YSLEER. CDR3 length equals 15 residues.